The next 24 T cell receptor beta chains were all read from a single sample in a study of memory CD8 T cells in hepatitis C reinfection. Assay: immunoSEQ multiplex PCR; the TCRdb copy retains only in-frame clones and omits some. The data contain fewer than 50,000 clones, roughly 90% of them singletons. The time point here: peak reinfection, 3 to 8 weeks after reinfection detection. Sorted cells were sequenced directly ex vivo without any in vitro expansion. The sequencing input was naive CD8+ T cells sorted from blood. All receptors come from a man in his late teens or twenties with hepatitis C virus infection.

This sequence joins TRBV27 and TRBJ2-2, with D tentatively TRBD2 (5 bases). The CDR3 loop spans 14 amino acids. Deletions cut 8 bases from V and 6 bases from J, with 16 bases between. Looked up from germline, CDR1 is MNHEY and CDR2 is SMNVEV (reference sequence). This chain's CDR3 is CASGLGEGPGELFF. Here the CDR3 DNA reads TGTGCCAGCGGACTGGGCGAGGGCCCCGGGGAGCTGTTTTTT.

The rearrangement links TRBV4-1 to TRBJ1-2; no clear D. The CDR3 is made up of 16 amino acids. V gave up 0 bases and J gave up 1 base, with 12 bases separating them. Germline V lookup: CDR1 MGHRA, CDR2 YSYEKL. The CDR3 region is CASSQDLHSFNYGYTF. DNA for the CDR3: TGCGCCAGCAGCCAAGATTTGCACAGTTTTAACTATGGCTACACCTTC.

The chain joins TRBV10-1 to TRBJ2-7, with 12 bases that match TRBD2. V was pared by 10 bases and J by 4 bases, with 5 bases of the junction left unmatched. The germline V gene encodes CDR1 WNHNN and CDR2 SYGVQD (reference sequence). This CDR3 is 13 amino acids long. The chain's CDR3 is CATRLAGAYEQYF. The DNA of the CDR3 is TGCGCCACCCGACTAGCGGGAGCGTACGAGCAGTACTTC.

The J gene is TRBJ1-5, the V gene TRBV4-1; 7 bases agree with TRBD1. V lost 5 bases to trimming and J lost 0 bases; unmatched junction nucleotides: 10. The CDR3 covers 17 residues. Germline V gene lookup returns CDR1 MGHRA and CDR2 YSYEKL. The CDR3 is CASSSRWGQNSNQPQHF. The CDR3 DNA reads TGCGCCAGCAGCTCCCGATGGGGACAGAATAGCAATCAGCCCCAGCATTTT.

The chain links TRBV27 to TRBJ2-7; 8 positions match TRBD2. After removal of 9 bases from V and 1 base from J, the junction contained 5 bases not matched to a gene. The CDR3 runs 13 residues. The germline V gene has CDR1 MNHEY and CDR2 SMNVEV (reference sequence). DNA for the CDR3: TGTGCCAGTAGACCTAGCGGGTCCTACGAGCAGTACTTC. Encoded protein: CASRPSGSYEQYF.

This clone is a singleton in its sample. The chain uses TRBV6-4 and TRBJ2-7; the match to TRBD1 covers 7 bases. The CDR3 sequence is 13 residues long. The V gene end was trimmed by 6 bases and the J gene end by 7 bases; junction bases not matched to a gene: 9. The germline V gene has CDR1 MRHNA and CDR2 SNTAGT. The CDR3 region is CASRLDRVWEQYV. The CDR3 DNA is TGTGCCAGCAGGCTAGACAGGGTGTGGGAGCAGTACGTC.

The genes are TRBV27 and TRBJ2-1, with 7 bases lining up with TRBD2. V lost 7 bases and J lost 5; bases outside the gene matches: 2. In germline, CDR1 is MNHEY, CDR2 SMNVEV (reference sequence). There are 12 residues in the CDR3. The CDR3 sequence: CASTRGDNEQFF. In nucleotides, the CDR3 is TGTGCCAGCACCCGGGGGGACAATGAGCAGTTCTTC.

V is TRBV5-6 and J is TRBJ1-2, with a possible D match to TRBD1 (6 bases). The CDR3 spans 14 residues. Trimming pared 2 bases from V and 4 bases from J, leaving 12 bases between. Germline V CDR1 and CDR2: SGHDT, YYEEEE. The CDR3 loop reads CASSLNREIYGYTF. DNA for the CDR3: TGTGCCAGCAGCTTAAACAGGGAAATCTATGGCTACACCTTC.

The chain is built from TRBV6-1 and TRBJ2-3; TRBD2 aligns across 8 bases. There are 22 residues in the CDR3. CDR1 is MNHNS, CDR2 SASEGT, per germline. Unmatched junction bases numbered 22, after V lost 0 bases and J lost 2 bases. The CDR3 DNA is TGTGCCAGCAGTGAAGCCGACCCCACTCTGAGCGGGAGCCACCCTCTCACAGATACGCAGTATTTT. Its translation is CASSEADPTLSGSHPLTDTQYF.

This clone has a single count. The chain links TRBV2 to TRBJ2-1; 14 bases fit TRBD2. J gave up 6 bases and V 0 bases, and 10 bases lay outside the gene matches. CDR3 length equals 19 residues. CDR1 and CDR2 (germline): SNHLY, FYNNEI. The CDR3 region is CASSEAGTSGGRDGNEQFF. For the CDR3, the DNA is TGTGCCAGCAGTGAAGCGGGGACTAGCGGGGGCCGGGACGGCAATGAGCAGTTCTTC.

The genes are TRBV9 and TRBJ1-2; 8 nucleotides agree with TRBD1. The junction had 21 bases not matched to a gene; V was cut back by 4 bases and J by 7 bases. This CDR3 is 18 amino acids long. Looked up from germline, CDR1 is SGDLS and CDR2 is YYNGEE. CDR3 nucleotide sequence: TGTGCCAGCAGCCCCCGGACCGGGACAGGCCTTGTCGAGGGTGGCTACACCTTC. It translates to CASSPRTGTGLVEGGYTF. Full variable domain (remainder filled in from reference TRBV9 and TRBJ1-2): DSGVTQTPKHLITATGQRVTLRCSPRSGDLSVYWYQQSLDQGLQFLIQYYNGEERAKGNILERFSAQQFPDLHSELNLSSLELGDSALYFCASSPRTGTGLVEGGYTFGSGTRLTVV.

Here the CDR3 reads CASSYAAGVAGELFF. The CDR3, as DNA: TGTGCCAGCAGTTACGCGGCGGGGGTGGCCGGGGAGCTGTTTTTT. V and J are TRBV6-5 and TRBJ2-2, with 7 bases lining up with TRBD2. V dropped 2 bases and J dropped 6; count of bases not matched to a gene: 6. The CDR3 is 15 residues long. CDR1 is MNHEY, CDR2 SVGAGI, per germline.

In its sample, this clone was seen a few times. V is TRBV19 and J is TRBJ1-5; D is uncertain. Trimming pared 3 bases from V and 6 bases from J, leaving 6 bases between. CDR1 and CDR2 (germline): LNHDA, SQIVND (reference sequence). This CDR3 has 12 amino acids. CDR3 coding DNA: TGTGCCAGTAGTATTCCTACTCAGCCCCAGCATTTT. This codes for CASSIPTQPQHF. Filled out from reference TRBV19 and TRBJ1-5, the complete variable domain reads DGGITQSPKYLFRKEGQNVTLSCEQNLNHDAMYWYRQDPGQGLRLIYYSQIVNDFQKGDIAEGYSVSREKKESFPLTVTSAQKNPTAFYLCASSIPTQPQHFGDGTRLSIL.

The V call is TRBV13, the J call TRBJ2-1; D gene unclear. This CDR3 is 16 amino acids long. The germline V gene encodes CDR1 PRHDT and CDR2 FYEKMQ (reference sequence). Trimming took off 5 bases at V and 0 bases at J, with 14 bases between the two ends. This CDR3 is CASSPTTGSSYNEQFF. In nucleotides, the CDR3 is TGTGCCAGCAGCCCGACGACTGGCAGCTCCTACAATGAGCAGTTCTTC.

V is TRBV6-6 and J is TRBJ2-2, with D tentatively TRBD2 (6 bases). Germline-derived CDR1 and CDR2 are MNHNY and SVGAGI (reference sequence). V shed 6 bases and J shed 5 bases, with 16 bases lying between them. The CDR3 runs 15 residues. The DNA for the CDR3 is TGTGCCAGCAGAAAGGGACTCCTGGAGACCGGGGAGCTGTTTTTT. This encodes CASRKGLLETGELFF.

This clone was recorded a few times. The J gene is TRBJ2-7, the V gene TRBV27, with a weak D call TRBD2 (7 bases). Germline values: CDR1 MNHEY, CDR2 SMNVEV (reference sequence). Trimming shortened V by 5 bases and J by 3 bases, and 14 bases separated the two germline ends. The CDR3 runs 14 residues. In nucleotides, the CDR3 is TGTGCCAGCAGTACCCCGGGGGGCTACTACGAGCAGTACTTC. Translation gives CASSTPGGYYEQYF.

J is TRBJ1-1 and V is TRBV15; no definite D call. V was shortened by 1 base and J by 0 bases, with 9 bases between the two germline ends. Germline lookup yields CDR1 LNHNV and CDR2 YYDKDF (reference sequence). This CDR3 has 15 amino acids. The CDR3 DNA is TGTGCCACCAGCAGAGGGGCGTCGGTGAACACTGAAGCTTTCTTT. It codes for CATSRGASVNTEAFF.

In the case of this clone: At one end the junction does not follow the germline gene, possibly because of a read error. The CDR3 region is CASSVEPGLAGGPDTGELFF. CDR3 DNA: TGTGCCAGTAGTGTAGAGCCGGGACTAGCGGGAGGGCCGGACACCGGGGAGCTGTTTTTT. The J gene is TRBJ2-2, the V gene TRBV19; 16 bases align to TRBD2. There are 20 residues in the CDR3. The V gene's germline CDR1 is LNHDA and CDR2 SQIVND (reference sequence).

The V and J genes are TRBV7-9 and TRBJ2-7; TRBD1 might be the D (5 bases). CDR3 length: 15 residues. V was trimmed by 3 bases and J by 3 bases, leaving 15 bases between them. Looked up from germline, CDR1 is SEHNR and CDR2 is FQNEAQ (reference sequence). This CDR3 is CASSFQTGSLYEQYV. The CDR3 nucleotides read TGTGCCAGCAGCTTTCAAACAGGTTCGCTCTACGAGCAGTACGTC.

The chain links TRBV9 to TRBJ2-7, with 8 bases lining up with TRBD2. V trimming: 3 bases; J trimming: 5 bases; junction bases outside the gene matches: 7. Germline values: CDR1 SGDLS, CDR2 YYNGEE. This CDR3 has 14 residues. CDR3 nucleotides: TGTGCCAGCAGCGGGGCCACTAGCGGCCACGAGCAGTACTTC. Its translation is CASSGATSGHEQYF.

V gene TRBV19 combines with J gene TRBJ2-1, with 7 bases matching TRBD1. CDR1 is LNHDA and CDR2 is SQIVND in the germline V gene (reference sequence). The CDR3 is 14 amino acids. V shed 6 bases and J 7 bases; nucleotides not matched to a gene: 9. The CDR3 is CASSASGTENEQFF. CDR3 coding DNA: TGTGCCAGTAGCGCTTCCGGGACAGAGAATGAGCAGTTCTTC.

This clone was detected once. The chain couples TRBV27 to TRBJ2-4; D perhaps matches TRBD1 (5 bases). Trimming cost V 4 bases and J 2 bases, with 9 bases left between them. The CDR3 is 14 amino acids. CDR1 and CDR2 from the germline V gene are MNHEY and SMNVEV (reference sequence). The CDR3 bases are TGTGCCAGCAGTTCAGGGAATTCCAAAAACATTCAGTACTTC. Its translation is CASSSGNSKNIQYF.

The chain combines TRBV7-9 with TRBJ2-3, with 10 bases matching TRBD2. The trim removed 1 base at V and 5 bases at J, leaving 3 bases unmatched. The CDR3 contains 15 residues. From germline, CDR1 is SEHNR and CDR2 FQNEAQ (reference sequence). The CDR3: CASSLVAGGGDTQYF. The CDR3 coding sequence is TGTGCCAGCAGCTTAGTAGCGGGGGGCGGAGATACGCAGTATTTT.

This sequence joins TRBV29-1 and TRBJ2-2, with 15 bases lining up with TRBD2. Germline CDR1 and CDR2: SQVTM and ANQGSEA. The junction had 12 bases not matched to a gene; V was cut back by 1 base and J by 0 bases. The CDR3 is 21 residues long. The CDR3 spells CSVEGTSGGDEAPTNTGELFF. The CDR3 nucleotides are TGCAGCGTTGAAGGGACTAGCGGGGGGGACGAGGCCCCTACGAACACCGGGGAGCTGTTTTTT.